This record covers a single TCR beta chain. The data were taken from a study of blood T cell repertoires in COVID-19. Across the whole study: T cells, B-cell-depleted T cells, or PBMCs provided the cDNA or gDNA that served as material.

Generated by immunoSEQ multiplex PCR, the TCRdb table keeps only in-frame clones and is missing some. The sample yields approximately 200,000 clones, about 91% seen once. Germline V gene data show CDR1 as SGHRS and CDR2 as YFSETQ. CDR3 length: 12 residues. V lost 5 bases to trimming and J lost 2 bases, with 7 bases between them. The chain recombines TRBV5-1 with TRBJ1-2, with D unresolved. Sequencing was done on a sample of peripheral blood. This sequence originates from a woman in her twenties or thirties with acute or convalescent COVID-19. The CDR3 DNA is TGCGCCAGCAGTGGCGGGAACTATGGCTACACCTTC. Residues: CASSGGNYGYTF.